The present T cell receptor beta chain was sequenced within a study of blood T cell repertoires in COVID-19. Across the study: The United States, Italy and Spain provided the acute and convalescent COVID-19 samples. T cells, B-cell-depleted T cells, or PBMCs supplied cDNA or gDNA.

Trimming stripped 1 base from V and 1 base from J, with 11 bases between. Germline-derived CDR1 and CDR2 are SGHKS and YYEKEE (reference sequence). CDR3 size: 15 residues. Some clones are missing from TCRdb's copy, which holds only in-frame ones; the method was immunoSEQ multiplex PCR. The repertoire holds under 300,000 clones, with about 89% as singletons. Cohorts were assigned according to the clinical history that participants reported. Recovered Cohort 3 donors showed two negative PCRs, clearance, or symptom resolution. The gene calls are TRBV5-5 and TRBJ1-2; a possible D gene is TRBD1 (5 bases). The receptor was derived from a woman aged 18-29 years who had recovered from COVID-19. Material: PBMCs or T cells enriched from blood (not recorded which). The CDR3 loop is CASSLSGGGNYGYTF. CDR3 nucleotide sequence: TGTGCCAGCAGCTTGAGCGGGGGAGGTAACTATGGCTACACCTTC. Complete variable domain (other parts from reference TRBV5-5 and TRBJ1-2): DAGVTQSPTHLIKTRGQQVTLRCSPISGHKSVSWYQQVLGQGPQFIFQYYEKEERGRGNFPDRFSARQFPNYSSELNVNALLLGDSALYLCASSLSGGGNYGYTFGSGTRLTVV.